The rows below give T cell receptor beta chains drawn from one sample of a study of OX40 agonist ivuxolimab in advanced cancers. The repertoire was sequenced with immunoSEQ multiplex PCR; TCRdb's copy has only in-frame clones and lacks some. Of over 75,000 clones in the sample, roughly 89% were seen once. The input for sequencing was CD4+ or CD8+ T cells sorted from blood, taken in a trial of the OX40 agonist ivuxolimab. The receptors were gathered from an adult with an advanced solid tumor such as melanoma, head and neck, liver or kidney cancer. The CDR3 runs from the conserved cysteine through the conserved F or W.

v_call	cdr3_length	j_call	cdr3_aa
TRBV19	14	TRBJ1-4	CASSIDRRSEKLFF
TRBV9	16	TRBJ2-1	CASSGPGREAYNEQFF
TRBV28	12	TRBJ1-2	CASSAVIYGYTF
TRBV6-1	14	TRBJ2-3	CASGSGGSPDTQYF
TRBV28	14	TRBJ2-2	CASSFTGGIGELFF
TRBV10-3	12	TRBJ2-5	CAISEGQETQYF
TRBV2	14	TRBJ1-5	CASSRIGSNQPQHF
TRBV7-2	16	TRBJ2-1	CASSYTGTGGYNEQFF
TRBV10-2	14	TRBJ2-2	CASSDVGGAGELFF
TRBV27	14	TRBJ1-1	CASSLWGEGTEAFF
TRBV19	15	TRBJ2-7	CASSIAGGFSYEQYF
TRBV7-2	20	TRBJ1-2	CASSLAPFGGGFVSNYGYTF
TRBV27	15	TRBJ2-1	CASSFLAGTGIEQFF
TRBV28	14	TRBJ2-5	CASSSGQVQETQYF
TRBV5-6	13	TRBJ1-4	CASSLAGGEKLFF
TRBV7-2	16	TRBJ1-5	CASSLGVGLINQPQHF
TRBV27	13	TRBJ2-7	CASRDGQGGEQYF
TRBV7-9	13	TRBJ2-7	CASSLGDRGEQYF
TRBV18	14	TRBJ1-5	CASSPLGEGQPQHF
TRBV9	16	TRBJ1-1	CASSPRGAGGAGEAFF
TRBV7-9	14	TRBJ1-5	CASSLSRDGQPQHF
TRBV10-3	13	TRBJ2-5	CAIRGTRGETQYF
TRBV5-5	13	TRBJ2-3	CASSPPVRDTQYF
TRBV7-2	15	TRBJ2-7	CASSLGQGQTYEQYF
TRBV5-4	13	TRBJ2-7	CASSRDSTYEQYF
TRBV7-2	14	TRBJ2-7	CASSPRSSGGEQYF
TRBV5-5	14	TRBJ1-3	CASSEQGSGNTIYF
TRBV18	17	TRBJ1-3	CASSPTPGQGSGNTIYF
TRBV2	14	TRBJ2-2	CASTQQGITGELFF
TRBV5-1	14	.	CASSLGGTQETQYF
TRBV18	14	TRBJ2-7	CASSPPGQAGEQYF
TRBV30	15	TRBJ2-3	CAWSAGGDGTDTQYF
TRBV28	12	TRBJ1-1	CASGPNEQRYFF
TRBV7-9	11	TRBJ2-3	CASSHKDTQYF
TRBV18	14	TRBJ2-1	CASSLFTGEDEQFF
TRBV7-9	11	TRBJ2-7	CASTSYGEQYF
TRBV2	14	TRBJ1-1	CASSERQGNTEAFF
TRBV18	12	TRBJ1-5	CASSPGNQPQHF
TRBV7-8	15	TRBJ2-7	CASSFDSKVDYEQYF
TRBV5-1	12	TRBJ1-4	CASSPPAEKLFF
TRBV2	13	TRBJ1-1	CASREGRNTEAFF
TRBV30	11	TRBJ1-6	CAWRRRSPLHF
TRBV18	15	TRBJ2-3	CASSPNAYGEDTQYF
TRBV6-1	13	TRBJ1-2	CASSENRDYGYTF
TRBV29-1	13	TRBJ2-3	CSATRRSTDTQYF
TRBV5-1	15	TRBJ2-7	CASRTGGDSTYEQYF
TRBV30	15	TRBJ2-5	CAYNGRLVGRETQYF
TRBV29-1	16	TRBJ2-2	CSALYSKQGFGGELFF
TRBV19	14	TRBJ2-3	CASGTGRLTDTQYF
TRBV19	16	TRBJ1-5	CASSPRLRQPNQPQHF
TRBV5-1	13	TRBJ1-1	CASKKGENTEAFF
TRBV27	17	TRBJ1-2	CASSFVSTGGADYGYTF
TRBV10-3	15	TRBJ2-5	CAISGDRGLQETQYF